Each of the 3 T cell receptor beta chains below was sequenced from the same sample in a study of response to subunit inactivated influenza vaccine. Via MiXCR, TCRdb re-called the RT-PCR reads, giving one row per CDR3 protein. The table includes about 480,000 distinct CDR3 sequences, about 25% detected once. The sample here was CD4+ T cells sorted from PBMCs, taken around 5 days after vaccination. These receptors were obtained from a man aged 45-65 years who received an inactivated influenza vaccine.

The rearrangement links TRBV10-3 to TRBJ2-1; TRBD2 agrees at 9 bases. Looked up from germline, CDR1 is ENHRY and CDR2 is SYGVKD. The CDR3 is 15 residues long. J gave up 3 bases and V 5 bases, and 5 bases lay outside the gene matches. CDR3 amino acids: CAISSSGGYYNEQFF. CDR3 DNA sequence: TGTGCCATCAGTAGTAGCGGGGGCTACTACAATGAGCAGTTCTTC.

This clonotype was seen repeatedly, ten times or more. V is TRBV5-6 and J is TRBJ2-7; a possible D gene is TRBD1 (5 bases). Trimming removed 6 bases from V and 5 bases from J, with 21 bases in between. Germline CDR1 and CDR2: SGHDT and YYEEEE. CDR3 size: 15 residues. CDR3 nucleotide sequence: TGTGCCAGCACCGTAGGTGGCAGGGTTAGCAACGAGCAGTACTTC. It encodes CASTVGGRVSNEQYF.

This chain uses TRBV6-1 with TRBJ2-7, with unresolved D. The CDR3 length is 14 residues. Trimming removed 6 bases from V and 1 base from J, with 13 bases in between. Germline V CDR1 and CDR2: MNHNS, SASEGT. The CDR3 bases are TGTGCCAGCAGGATGGACCAACGGTCCTACGAGCAGTACTTC. Protein product: CASRMDQRSYEQYF.